Listed here are 2 T cell receptor beta chains from one sample, sequenced in a study of CD8+ T cells in alopecia areata. cDNA serving as the sequencing template came from extracted, reverse transcribed RNA. Only in-frame clones appear in the TCRdb table, and some are missing; sequencing was by immunoSEQ multiplex PCR. This table has over 150,000 clones, more than 60% appearing once. Here the sequenced sample was CD4+ T cells sorted from blood, taken at week 0. These receptors came from a human donor with alopecia areata.

V is TRBV9 and J is TRBJ2-1, with TRBD2 as a possible D gene (6 bases). CDR1 SGDLS and CDR2 YYNGEE come from the germline V gene. V lost 4 bases and J 7 bases, leaving 15 bases between the germline ends. This CDR3 is built from 14 residues. CDR3 amino acids: CASSFRTIGNEQFF. As DNA, the CDR3 is TGTGCCAGCAGCTTCCGGACTATAGGGAATGAGCAGTTCTTC.

The chain couples TRBV14 to TRBJ2-5, with 13 bases aligning to TRBD2. The CDR3 sequence is 18 residues long. Germline CDR1 is SGHDN and CDR2 is FVKESK. V shed 0 bases and J 2 bases; nucleotides not matched to a gene: 6. This CDR3 reads CASSQDGWTSGGQETQYF. Here the CDR3 DNA reads TGTGCCAGCAGCCAAGATGGGTGGACTAGCGGGGGTCAAGAGACCCAGTACTTC.